The 13 T cell receptor beta chains given below trace back to one sample, sequenced in a study of shared clonotypes between healthy human individuals. Sequenced by immunoSEQ multiplex PCR; TCRdb stores in-frame clones only, minus some. The table shows about 470,000 clones, with roughly 77% occurring only once. Sequencing used PBMCs. The receptors shown here come from a woman aged 40 to 49 in good health. Some clones in this sample may be carry-over from other donors' samples.

The chain has TRBV2 and TRBJ2-5; 8 nucleotides agree with TRBD2. The J call may be wrong; the DNA end is better matched by TRBJ2-7. The CDR3 is 13 residues long. Germline CDR1 SNHLY, CDR2 FYNNEI. This CDR3 reads CASSEVGTSEQYF. Written as DNA, the CDR3 is TGTGCCAGCAGTGAAGTTGGGACTAGCGAGCAGTACTTC.

CDR3 DNA: TGTGCCAGCAGCTGGGAGACTAGCGGGCAAGAGACCCAGTACTTC. This sequence encodes CASSWETSGQETQYF. This chain connects TRBV11-3 to TRBJ2-5; 10 nucleotides match TRBD2. After removal of 4 bases from V and 2 bases from J, the junction contained 4 bases not matched to a gene. CDR3 length: 15 residues. The germline CDR1 and CDR2 sequences are SGHNT and YENEEA.

CDR3 in DNA: TGTGCCAGCAGCCTAGGGGGGGTTACCTACAATGAGCAGTTCTTC. Translated, it gives CASSLGGVTYNEQFF. The rearrangement joins TRBV11-3 to TRBJ2-1, with D perhaps TRBD2 (7 bases). Germline V lookup: CDR1 SGHNT, CDR2 YENEEA. The CDR3 contains 15 residues. V lost 5 bases and J 2 bases, leaving 13 bases between the germline ends.

This chain uses TRBV6-5 with TRBJ2-7; D might be TRBD2 (5 bases). The V end lost 8 bases, the J end lost 6 bases, and 11 bases lay between the germline ends. The CDR3 extends over 11 amino acids. Germline V gene sequence: CDR1 MNHEY, CDR2 SVGAGI. The chain's CDR3 is CASSAGSEQYF. CDR3 DNA: TGTGCCAGCTCGGCGGGCTCCGAGCAGTACTTC.

This clone showed up just once. The chain joins TRBV9 to TRBJ2-3, with 11 positions matching TRBD2. The trim removed 3 bases at V and 0 bases at J, leaving 3 bases unmatched. The CDR3 is 16 amino acids. Germline-derived CDR1 and CDR2 are SGDLS and YYNGEE. The CDR3 bases are TGTGCCAGCAGCGGACGGACTAGCGGGAGCACAGATACGCAGTATTTT. Its protein is CASSGRTSGSTDTQYF. The full variable domain, its missing parts supplied by reference TRBV9 and TRBJ2-3, is DSGVTQTPKHLITATGQRVTLRCSPRSGDLSVYWYQQSLDQGLQFLIQYYNGEERAKGNILERFSAQQFPDLHSELNLSSLELGDSALYFCASSGRTSGSTDTQYFGPGTRLTVL.

The rearrangement uses TRBV5-4 and TRBJ2-1; D remains unclear. Germline V gene sequence: CDR1 SGHNT, CDR2 YYREEE (reference sequence). The CDR3 is 12 residues long. V lost 1 base and J lost 6, with 5 bases in between. CDR3: CASSLFPNEQFF. For the CDR3, the DNA is TGTGCCAGCAGCTTGTTTCCCAATGAGCAGTTCTTC.

This clone was counted once. The CDR3 spells CASTLGASSYNEQFF. CDR3 DNA: TGTGCCAGCACTCTAGGTGCCTCCTCCTACAATGAGCAGTTCTTC. The V and J genes are TRBV27 and TRBJ2-1; D gene ambiguous. The length of the CDR3 is 15 residues. Trimming stripped 7 bases from V and 0 bases from J, with 13 bases between. Germline CDR1 MNHEY, CDR2 SMNVEV (reference sequence).

This chain connects TRBV28 to TRBJ2-7; the match to TRBD1 covers 7 bases. The CDR3 runs to 15 residues. Germline V gives CDR1 MDHEN, CDR2 SYDVKM. V trimming: 4 bases; J trimming: 1 base; junction bases outside the gene matches: 7. CDR3 nucleotides: TGTGCCAGCAGTTCCAGACAGGGAAATTCCTACGAGCAGTACTTC. This sequence encodes CASSSRQGNSYEQYF.

The chain combines TRBV28 with TRBJ2-5; D remains unclear. TRBJ2-7 matches the DNA end more closely, so the J call is doubtful. This CDR3 contains 14 residues. The germline V gene encodes CDR1 MDHEN and CDR2 SYDVKM. The CDR3 is CASSDNPSSYEQYF. Here the CDR3 DNA reads TGTGCCAGCAGTGACAATCCAAGCTCCTACGAGCAGTACTTC.

The chain links TRBV19 to TRBJ2-7, with a possible D match to TRBD1 (5 bases). The CDR3 contains 15 residues. V gave up 5 bases and J gave up 2 bases, with 16 bases separating them. Per germline, CDR1 LNHDA and CDR2 SQIVND (reference sequence). CDR3 in DNA: TGTGCCAGTAGTCTTGGACACCAGGAGACCTACGAGCAGTACTTC. This codes for CASSLGHQETYEQYF.

About this clone: Different DNA sequences within this sample yield the same CDR3. The chain carries TRBV14 and TRBJ2-7, with D uncertain. Trimming cost V 0 bases and J 4 bases, with 4 bases left between them. Germline CDR1 reads SGHDN; CDR2 reads FVKESK. The CDR3 sequence is 12 residues long. CDR3 loop: CASSQDRYEQYF. For the CDR3, the DNA is TGTGCCAGCAGCCAAGATCGGTACGAGCAGTACTTC.

The chain carries TRBV4-2 and TRBJ2-1; D remains unclear. Germline lookup yields CDR1 LGHNA and CDR2 YNFKEQ. The V and J ends lost 0 bases and 3 bases respectively, with 12 bases between them. This CDR3 region has 16 residues. CDR3 sequence: CASSQDSASGYNEQFF. The CDR3 region has the DNA TGTGCCAGCAGCCAAGATTCAGCTAGTGGCTACAATGAGCAGTTCTTC.

CDR3 sequence reads: CASSQDRGGRLTFNEQFF. The CDR3 nucleotides read TGCGCCAGCAGCCAAGATCGGGGGGGCAGATTGACTTTCAATGAGCAGTTCTTC. V usage is TRBV4-1 and J usage is TRBJ2-1, with 8 bases identical to TRBD2. This CDR3 region has 18 residues. The trim removed 0 bases at V and 6 bases at J, leaving 13 bases unmatched. In germline, CDR1 is MGHRA, CDR2 YSYEKL.